The 29 T cell receptor beta chains reported below all come from one sample, sequenced in a study of T cell responses to AZD1222 COVID-19 vaccine. Sequencing used immunoSEQ multiplex PCR; TCRdb keeps in-frame clones, though not all of them. The sample holds roughly 96,000 clones, around 87% seen once. This specimen consisted of peripheral blood, obtained on day 0 of AZD1222 vaccination. The receptors stem from an adult in good health.

The chain combines TRBV24-1 with TRBJ1-5; the D gene is possibly TRBD1 (5 bases). V lost 7 bases to trimming and J lost 7 bases, with 13 bases between them. Germline-derived CDR1 and CDR2 are KGHDR and SFDVKD. The CDR3 is 13 residues long. The CDR3 spells CATSPSGEQPQHF. CDR3 DNA: TGTGCCACCAGCCCCTCGGGGGAGCAGCCCCAGCATTTT.

The V gene is TRBV5-4, the J gene TRBJ2-3; TRBD2 aligns across 11 bases. The germline CDR1 and CDR2 sequences are SGHNT and YYREEE (reference sequence). Trimming took 3 bases from V and 0 from J; bases not matched to a gene: 3. CDR3 length: 16 residues. In DNA, the CDR3 is TGTGCCAGCAGCTCGAGGACTAGCGGGAGCACAGATACGCAGTATTTT. Protein: CASSSRTSGSTDTQYF.

In DNA, the CDR3 is TGTGCCAGCAGTGACCCACCTTTAGCTCTAGCGGGTTTAAGTGTCAATGAGCAGTTCTTC. It encodes CASSDPPLALAGLSVNEQFF. This chain connects TRBV2 to TRBJ2-1; 8 positions agree with TRBD2. The germline CDR1 and CDR2 sequences are SNHLY and FYNNEI. The CDR3 is 20 residues long. V gave up 3 bases and J gave up 6 bases; unmatched junction bases: 22.

This clone was found a few times. The chain employs TRBV6-6 and TRBJ1-5; D remains ambiguous. Germline CDR1 MNHNY, CDR2 SVGAGI (reference sequence). V lost 6 bases and J lost 4, with 4 bases in between. This CDR3 has 11 residues. For the CDR3, the DNA is TGTGCCAGCAGCCAAAATCAGCCCCAGCATTTT. Its translation: CASSQNQPQHF.

This clone was seen a few times. The V gene is TRBV4-1, the J gene TRBJ2-5, with no clear D. CDR3 size: 15 residues. Germline assignment: CDR1 MGHRA and CDR2 YSYEKL. Trimming pared 4 bases from V and 7 bases from J, leaving 19 bases between. In DNA form, the CDR3 reads TGCGCCAGCAGCCGGGATAGTCCGAAGGAAAGGACCCAGTACTTC. Translating gives CASSRDSPKERTQYF.

The chain couples TRBV12-3 or TRBV12-4 to TRBJ1-1, with D uncertain. The V and J ends lost 3 bases and 1 base respectively, with 6 bases between them. This CDR3 region has 13 residues. Written as DNA, the CDR3 is TGTGCCAGCAGTTTTAAAGCGAACACTGAAGCTTTCTTT. It specifies CASSFKANTEAFF.

Notes on this clone: This CDR3 is also generated by other DNA sequences in the sample. V is TRBV18 and J is TRBJ2-5; D uncertain. V dropped 0 bases and J dropped 2 bases, with 4 bases sitting between them. There are 13 residues in the CDR3. Germline assignment: CDR1 KGHSH and CDR2 LQKENI. Here the CDR3 DNA reads TGTGCCAGCTCACCACCGGGGCAAGAGACCCAGTACTTC. Translated: CASSPPGQETQYF.

The CDR3: CASSSWLGTEKLFF. CDR3 coding DNA: TGTGCCAGCAGCTCCTGGCTGGGGACTGAAAAACTGTTTTTT. This chain joins TRBV5-4 and TRBJ1-4, with D maybe TRBD1 (5 bases). The V gene's germline CDR1 is SGHNT and CDR2 YYREEE (reference sequence). This CDR3 region has 14 residues. Trimming shortened V by 3 bases and J by 7 bases, and 13 bases separated the two germline ends.

The chain has TRBV12-5 and TRBJ2-1; perhaps TRBD2 as D (6 bases). The length of the CDR3 is 16 residues. Germline V gives CDR1 LGHNT, CDR2 FRNRAP. V gave up 7 bases and J gave up 0 bases, with 16 bases separating them. This CDR3 is CASAPARGSSYNEQFF. The CDR3 DNA follows: TGTGCTAGTGCCCCTGCCCGGGGGAGCTCCTACAATGAGCAGTTCTTC. Together with reference TRBV12-5 and TRBJ2-1, the CDR3 gives the full variable domain: DARVTQTPRHKVTEMGQEVTMRCQPILGHNTVFWYRQTMMQGLELLAYFRNRAPLDDSGMPKDRFSAEMPDATLATLKIQPSEPRDSAVYFCASAPARGSSYNEQFFGPGTRLTVL.

The chain links TRBV4-3 to TRBJ2-5; the match to TRBD2 covers 9 bases. This CDR3 is built from 16 residues. Losses at the gene ends were 1 base for V and 5 bases for J; bases not matched to a gene: 8. Germline V gives CDR1 LGHNA, CDR2 YSLEER. CDR3 region: CASSQAPGTSSETQYF. The CDR3, as DNA: TGCGCCAGCAGCCAAGCCCCCGGGACTAGCTCTGAGACCCAGTACTTC.

V is TRBV2 and J is TRBJ1-3; the match to TRBD1 covers 7 bases. Germline CDR1 and CDR2: SNHLY and FYNNEI. The CDR3 length is 15 residues. J gave up 2 bases and V 5 bases, and 6 bases lay outside the gene matches. CDR3 nucleotides: TGTGCCAGCAGTTCGAGACAGGGACCTGGAAACACCATATATTTT. This sequence encodes CASSSRQGPGNTIYF.

The genes are TRBV30 and TRBJ1-2; weak D call: TRBD1 (5 bases). There are 14 residues in the CDR3. Trimming removed 5 bases from V and 5 bases from J, with 18 bases in between. Germline-derived CDR1 and CDR2 are GTSNPN and SVGIG (reference sequence). The CDR3 protein is CAWAPGGIWYGYTF. The CDR3 DNA is TGTGCCTGGGCCCCGGGGGGGATTTGGTATGGCTACACCTTC.

The J gene is TRBJ2-3, the V gene TRBV15; D possibly corresponds to TRBD2 (6 bases). V lost 1 base to trimming and J lost 0 bases, with 8 bases between them. Germline CDR1 LNHNV, CDR2 YYDKDF (reference sequence). The CDR3 contains 15 residues. The CDR3 sequence is CATSRGGTSTDTQYF. Here the CDR3 DNA reads TGTGCCACCAGCAGAGGCGGGACTAGCACAGATACGCAGTATTTT.

The CDR3 sequence: CASSAPGRQGLNEQFF. The CDR3 DNA follows: TGTGCCAGCAGTGCCCCCGGGAGACAGGGCCTCAATGAGCAGTTCTTC. This sequence joins TRBV2 and TRBJ2-1; D perhaps matches TRBD1 (7 bases). CDR3 length: 16 residues. Trimming cost V 4 bases and J 6 bases, with 19 bases left between them. The V gene's germline CDR1 is SNHLY and CDR2 FYNNEI.

This chain joins TRBV5-4 and TRBJ1-2; TRBD1 matches at 7 bases. CDR1 is SGHNT, CDR2 YYREEE, per germline (reference sequence). Trimming cost V 5 bases and J 6 bases; bases outside gene matches: 7. This CDR3 region has 13 residues. CDR3 coding DNA: TGTGCCAGCAGGAGACAGGGAAGGCATGGCTACACCTTC. Protein sequence: CASRRQGRHGYTF.

The J gene is TRBJ2-1, the V gene TRBV24-1; possibly TRBD1 for D (5 bases). The CDR3 is 15 residues long. V dropped 1 base and J dropped 2 bases, with 8 bases sitting between them. CDR1 and CDR2 (germline): KGHDR, SFDVKD. The DNA for the CDR3 is TGTGCCACCAGTGATTTTGACAGACCCTACAATGAGCAGTTCTTC. Translated, it gives CATSDFDRPYNEQFF.

The chain combines TRBV5-8 with TRBJ1-3; possibly TRBD1 for D (5 bases). Germline lookup yields CDR1 SGHTS and CDR2 YDEGEE. V gave up 0 bases and J gave up 1 base, with 11 bases separating them. The CDR3 spans 16 residues. This chain's CDR3 is CASSLGGGTSGNTIYF. The DNA for the CDR3 is TGTGCCAGCAGCTTGGGCGGGGGTACGTCTGGAAACACCATATATTTT.

This clone was counted between two and nine times. The chain combines TRBV6-5 with TRBJ1-5, with D perhaps TRBD1 (5 bases). Looked up from germline, CDR1 is MNHEY and CDR2 is SVGAGI. V was trimmed by 8 bases and J by 4 bases, leaving 15 bases between them. The CDR3 has 14 residues. The chain's CDR3 is CASRGGGVNQPQHF. In DNA form, the CDR3 reads TGTGCCAGCCGCGGGGGAGGCGTAAATCAGCCCCAGCATTTT.

The chain is built from TRBV7-9 and TRBJ2-7; D unclear. The CDR3 is 11 residues long. V was trimmed by 5 bases and J by 5 bases, leaving 7 bases between them. Germline CDR1 and CDR2: SEHNR and FQNEAQ (reference sequence). Here the CDR3 DNA reads TGTGCCAGCAGCCCCGTCAACGAGCAGTACTTC. This encodes CASSPVNEQYF.

A single count supports this clone. The V and J genes are TRBV6-4 and TRBJ2-1; TRBD2 aligns across 9 bases. Germline CDR1 is MRHNA and CDR2 is SNTAGT. The V gene end was trimmed by 2 bases and the J gene end by 6 bases; junction bases not matched to a gene: 8. The CDR3 totals 16 residues. CDR3 residues: CASSDTLAGVSNEQFF. Here the CDR3 DNA reads TGTGCCAGCAGTGACACATTAGCGGGAGTAAGCAATGAGCAGTTCTTC.

This sequence joins TRBV9 and TRBJ2-2, with 11 bases identical to TRBD2. From germline, CDR1 is SGDLS and CDR2 YYNGEE. The CDR3 is 18 amino acids. V trimming: 2 bases; J trimming: 3 bases; junction bases outside the gene matches: 9. CDR3 sequence (DNA): TGTGCCAGCAGCGTTCCGGGGCAACTAGCGGGAGACACCGGGGAGCTGTTTTTT. Protein: CASSVPGQLAGDTGELFF. Together with reference TRBV9 and TRBJ2-2, the CDR3 gives the full variable domain: DSGVTQTPKHLITATGQRVTLRCSPRSGDLSVYWYQQSLDQGLQFLIQYYNGEERAKGNILERFSAQQFPDLHSELNLSSLELGDSALYFCASSVPGQLAGDTGELFFGEGSRLTVL.

This chain connects TRBV10-3 to TRBJ1-2; TRBD1 is a possible D gene (5 bases). Trimming removed 6 bases from V and 2 bases from J, with 13 bases in between. The germline V gene has CDR1 ENHRY and CDR2 SYGVKD. CDR3 length equals 14 residues. In DNA, the CDR3 is TGTGCCATCAGCCTGGACAAAAAAAACTATGGCTACACCTTC. Translating gives CAISLDKKNYGYTF.

The V call is TRBV5-1, the J call TRBJ2-3, with no clear D. The CDR3 runs 14 residues. CDR1 and CDR2 (germline): SGHRS, YFSETQ. V lost 4 bases, J lost 2 bases, and 11 bases lay in between. The CDR3 sequence: CASSLSQFTDTQYF. Here the CDR3 DNA reads TGCGCCAGCAGCCTGTCCCAATTCACAGATACGCAGTATTTT.

The V and J genes are TRBV27 and TRBJ2-3; no reliable D call. CDR3 length: 12 amino acids. CDR1 and CDR2 (germline): MNHEY, SMNVEV (reference sequence). Trimming removed 6 bases from V and 11 bases from J, with 15 bases in between. The CDR3 DNA sequence: TGTGCCAGCAGCCCATCAGGTAAAGGGCAGTATTTT. This translates into CASSPSGKGQYF.

V and J are TRBV7-9 and TRBJ2-2; D unclear. The germline gives CDR1 SEHNR, CDR2 FQNEAQ (reference sequence). CDR3 length: 13 amino acids. The V end lost 1 base, the J end lost 6 bases, and 6 bases lay between the germline ends. The CDR3: CASSLDRSGELFF. The CDR3 nucleotides read TGTGCCAGCAGCTTAGACAGATCCGGGGAGCTGTTTTTT.

This chain connects TRBV7-6 to TRBJ2-7; 10 positions agree with TRBD2. The ends lost 5 bases at V and 3 bases at J; junction bases unmatched: 7. CDR3 length: 15 residues. The germline gives CDR1 SGHVS, CDR2 FNYEAQ. The DNA of the CDR3 is TGTGCCAGCAGCCCTATGCTAGCGGGAGTCTACGAGCAGTACTTC. Protein product: CASSPMLAGVYEQYF.

This clone was seen more than once but under ten times. The rearrangement links TRBV30 to TRBJ1-2; D is unresolved. The CDR3 totals 17 residues. Between the trimmed V and J ends, which lost 4 bases and 4 bases, there was a span of 25 bases. Germline CDR1 and CDR2: GTSNPN and SVGIG (reference sequence). The CDR3 here is CAWITIPTSLGIYGYTF. The CDR3, as DNA: TGTGCCTGGATTACCATCCCAACCTCACTAGGGATCTATGGCTACACCTTC.

J is TRBJ2-1 and V is TRBV10-3, with TRBD1 identical over 8 bases. The CDR3 consists of 13 residues. Unmatched junction bases numbered 3, after V lost 6 bases and J lost 5 bases. Germline CDR1 ENHRY, CDR2 SYGVKD. The CDR3 is CAIRDRGDNEQFF. CDR3 sequence (DNA): TGTGCCATCAGAGACAGGGGAGACAATGAGCAGTTCTTC.

This chain uses TRBV5-6 with TRBJ1-2; no clear D gene. V was cut by 3 bases and J by 7 bases, with 10 bases left in between. The germline CDR1 and CDR2 sequences are SGHDT and YYEEEE. This CDR3 region has 12 residues. The CDR3 here is CASSYGPRGYTF. As DNA, the CDR3 is TGTGCCAGCAGCTATGGGCCCCGTGGCTACACCTTC.